The clone carrying this T cell receptor beta chain appeared many times. Antigen: not known. These data are taken from a study of T cell repertoires in cytomegalovirus infection. In the study overall: CMV infection and matching HLA type were both indicated by public TCR beta signatures. The study, taken as a whole, reports: The cumulative frequency of public TCR beta families distinguished individuals who carried CMV together with the relevant HLA. HLA-C-restricted CMV clonotypes gave the most frequent clonotype in two of eight donors.

CDR1 and CDR2 (germline): LGHDT, YNNKEL (reference sequence). The length of the CDR3 is 14 residues. The V and J ends lost 4 bases and 9 bases respectively, with 18 bases between them. One entry per CDR3 protein, called by TCRdb with MiXCR from the reads. The sample holds roughly 230,000 distinct CDR3 sequences; approximately 7% are singletons and the top ten take roughly 6%. The clonotype comes from a human donor in good health (CMV status not recorded). Some clones in this sample may be carry-over from other donors' samples. V gene TRBV3-1 combines with J gene TRBJ1-1; D is unresolved. Input material: PBMCs. CDR3: CASSRRDNGHKAFF. The DNA for the CDR3 is TGTGCCAGCAGCCGGAGGGATAATGGTCATAAAGCTTTCTTT.